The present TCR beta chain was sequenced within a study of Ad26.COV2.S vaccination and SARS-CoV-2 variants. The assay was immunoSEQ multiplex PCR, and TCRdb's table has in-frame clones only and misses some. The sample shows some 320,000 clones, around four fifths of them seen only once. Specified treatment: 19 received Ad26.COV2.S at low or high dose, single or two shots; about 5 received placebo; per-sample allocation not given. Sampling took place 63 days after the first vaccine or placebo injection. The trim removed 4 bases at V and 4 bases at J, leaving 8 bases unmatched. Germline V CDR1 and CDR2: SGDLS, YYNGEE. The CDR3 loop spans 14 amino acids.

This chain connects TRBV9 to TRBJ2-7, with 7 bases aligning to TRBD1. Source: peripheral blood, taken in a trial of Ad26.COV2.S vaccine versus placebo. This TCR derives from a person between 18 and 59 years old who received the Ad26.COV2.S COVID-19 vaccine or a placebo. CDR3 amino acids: CASSIGTEGYEQYF. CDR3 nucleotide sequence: TGTGCCAGCAGCATCGGGACAGAAGGATACGAGCAGTACTTC.